This T cell receptor (beta chain) emerged from a study of a mutant IDH1 vaccine in newly diagnosed glioma. Details on this clone: The antigen is undetermined.

The data were produced by immunoSEQ multiplex PCR, yet TCRdb's version contains in-frame clones alone and is incomplete. Here the sample spans more than 50,000 clones, about 89% being singletons. Noted time point: week 11, during vaccination. Doses of 300 ug of mutant IDH1 20-mer peptide were given with topical imiquimod. The CDR3 consists of 11 residues. Germline loops: CDR1 ENHRY, CDR2 SYGVKD. V dropped 2 bases and J dropped 7 bases, with 5 bases sitting between them. The rearrangement joins TRBV10-3 to TRBJ1-1; D ambiguous. The TCR was taken from a man aged 35 to 55 with glioma. Material: PBMCs, obtained from a glioma patient whose treatment included an IDH1 peptide vaccine. This chain's CDR3 is CAISERDEAFF. The DNA of the CDR3 is TGTGCCATCAGTGAGAGGGATGAAGCTTTCTTT.